These 31 T cell receptor beta chains were sequenced from one sample in a study of beta chain features in type 1 diabetes. Since all of the isolated RNA was reverse transcribed, expressed TCRB transcripts were what got sequenced. Sequencing was performed with immunoSEQ multiplex PCR; in TCRdb, only in-frame clones are kept and a portion is missing. Found here are 150,000 to 200,000 clones, about 9% of them singletons; the top ten hold over 0.45%. The antigens for these receptors are not known. Study observations and caveats: TCRB CDR3s from Type 1 diabetes patients were moderately but significantly shorter in all four CD4+ subsets.

The sequencing input was central memory CD4+ T cells from blood. These receptors were obtained from a woman aged 18-30 years with type 1 diabetes.

This clone appeared a few times. The J gene is TRBJ2-5, the V gene TRBV2, with D possibly being TRBD2 (6 bases). The J call may not be correct, given that the DNA end is closer to TRBJ2-7. The CDR3 runs to 13 residues. The germline gives CDR1 SNHLY, CDR2 FYNNEI. CDR3 nucleotides: TGTGCCAGCAGGGTCGGGACTGACTACGAGCAGTACTTC. It codes for CASRVGTDYEQYF.

CDR3 sequence reads: CASSFDRVEGDGYTF. DNA of the CDR3: TGTGCCAGCAGCTTCGACAGGGTCGAGGGGGATGGCTACACCTTC. V gene TRBV7-9 combines with J gene TRBJ1-2; TRBD1 matches at 7 bases. Germline V lookup: CDR1 SEHNR, CDR2 FQNEAQ (reference sequence). The CDR3 contains 15 residues. The V gene end was trimmed by 3 bases and the J gene end by 6 bases; junction bases not matched to a gene: 10.

The rearrangement links TRBV5-1 to TRBJ2-2; D perhaps matches TRBD1 (6 bases). Germline values: CDR1 SGHRS, CDR2 YFSETQ. The CDR3 runs to 14 residues. V was pared by 4 bases and J by 4 bases, with 11 bases between. CDR3 sequence reads: CASSNDRLTGELFF. Here the CDR3 DNA reads TGCGCCAGCAGCAATGACAGGCTCACCGGGGAGCTGTTTTTT.

The chain recombines TRBV29-1 with TRBJ2-2, with 10 positions matching TRBD1. V lost 2 bases to trimming and J lost 5 bases; unmatched junction nucleotides: 8. Germline V lookup: CDR1 SQVTM, CDR2 ANQGSEA. This CDR3 comprises 16 residues. Here the CDR3 DNA reads TGCAGCGTTGAATTATTGGGGACAGGGGTGACCGGGGAGCTGTTTTTT. Protein: CSVELLGTGVTGELFF.

The chain employs TRBV28 and TRBJ1-2, with D maybe TRBD1 (5 bases). The ends were cut back, 7 bases at V and 2 bases at J, with 14 bases in the middle. CDR3 size: 14 residues. CDR1 and CDR2 from the germline V gene are MDHEN and SYDVKM. DNA of the CDR3: TGTGCCAGCATCCCCCCGGCAGGGAACTATGGCTACACCTTC. Protein sequence: CASIPPAGNYGYTF.

The chain uses TRBV28 and TRBJ2-2; 7 positions match TRBD1. The CDR3 length is 15 residues. With V trimmed by 3 bases and J by 6 bases, 7 bases remained unmatched. Per germline, CDR1 MDHEN and CDR2 SYDVKM. The CDR3 is CASSLGAQGPGELFF. In nucleotides, the CDR3 is TGTGCCAGCAGTTTGGGAGCACAGGGGCCCGGGGAGCTGTTTTTT. The whole variable domain, remainder taken from reference TRBV28 and TRBJ2-2, is DVKVTQSSRYLVKRTGEKVFLECVQDMDHENMFWYRQDPGLGLRLIYFSYDVKMKEKGDIPEGYSVSREKKERFSLILESASTNQTSMYLCASSLGAQGPGELFFGEGSRLTVL.

This clone was found a few times. The V gene is TRBV5-1, the J gene TRBJ2-7, with a tentative D call TRBD1 (6 bases). CDR3 size: 12 residues. CDR1 is SGHRS and CDR2 is YFSETQ in the germline V gene. Between the trimmed V and J ends, which lost 6 bases and 6 bases, there was a span of 13 bases. The CDR3 region is CASKGGRGEQYF. CDR3 nucleotide sequence: TGCGCCAGCAAAGGGGGACGGGGCGAGCAGTACTTC.

This clone occurred a few times. This sequence joins TRBV5-5 and TRBJ1-1; D remains ambiguous. V gave up 3 bases and J gave up 8 bases, with 26 bases separating them. From germline, CDR1 is SGHKS and CDR2 YYEKEE (reference sequence). The CDR3 spans 17 residues. CDR3 sequence: CASSSKDPDATGVEAFF. In DNA form, the CDR3 reads TGTGCCAGCAGCTCAAAGGACCCGGACGCCACCGGGGTAGAAGCTTTCTTT.

This chain joins TRBV4-1 and TRBJ2-1; 7 positions agree with TRBD1. The CDR3 is 16 amino acids. Germline V gene data show CDR1 as MGHRA and CDR2 as YSYEKL. V dropped 4 bases and J dropped 0; count of bases not matched to a gene: 6. For the CDR3, the DNA is TGCGCCAGCAGCCCACAACAGGGGACCTCCTACAATGAGCAGTTCTTC. Translated, it gives CASSPQQGTSYNEQFF.

This clone has only a few counts. The chain recombines TRBV5-4 with TRBJ2-3, with TRBD2 matching 9 bases. J was trimmed by 4 bases and V by 4 bases; bases with no gene match: 13. Germline lookup yields CDR1 SGHNT and CDR2 YYREEE (reference sequence). This CDR3 comprises 17 residues. The chain's CDR3 is CASSRSGGAVRSDTQYF. The CDR3 DNA follows: TGTGCCAGCAGCCGTAGCGGGGGCGCTGTTCGGTCAGATACGCAGTATTTT.

The V and J genes are TRBV11-3 and TRBJ2-3; 7 bases agree with TRBD1. The CDR3 is 13 amino acids. Trimming cost V 4 bases and J 11 bases; bases outside gene matches: 9. Per germline, CDR1 SGHNT and CDR2 YENEEA. CDR3 protein: CASSSSQGLEQYF. The CDR3 DNA sequence: TGTGCCAGCAGCTCCTCACAGGGGCTAGAGCAGTATTTT.

Notes on this clone: A junction end diverges from the germline sequence, so it may reflect a read error. The gene calls are TRBV4-3 and TRBJ2-3; TRBD2 aligns across 8 bases. Looked up from germline, CDR1 is LGHNA and CDR2 is YSLEER. The CDR3 runs 12 residues. The CDR3 loop reads CASSQAGLASVF. The CDR3 DNA is TGCGCCAGCAGCCAGGCAGGACTAGCTTCAGTATTC.

This rearrangement joins TRBV7-2 to TRBJ2-1; 7 nucleotides line up with TRBD2. Trimming removed 0 bases from V and 7 bases from J; junction bases left unmatched: 3. Per the germline V gene, CDR1 is SGHTA and CDR2 is FQGNSA. CDR3 length: 14 residues. The CDR3 coding sequence is TGTGCCAGCAGCTTAGCTGCGGGAGTTAATGAGCAGTTCTTC. Residues: CASSLAAGVNEQFF.

This clone has more than one count but fewer than ten. The J gene is TRBJ1-1, the V gene TRBV9; D perhaps matches TRBD1 (5 bases). V was pared by 3 bases and J by 1 base, with 7 bases between. CDR1 SGDLS and CDR2 YYNGEE come from the germline V gene. This CDR3 has 13 residues. The CDR3 reads CASSAQANTEAFF. The CDR3 nucleotides are TGTGCCAGCAGCGCACAGGCGAACACTGAAGCTTTCTTT.

The chain is built from TRBV18 and TRBJ1-5, with D unclear. V lost 2 bases, J lost 4 bases, and 9 bases lay in between. This CDR3 comprises 14 residues. CDR1 and CDR2 (germline): KGHSH, LQKENI. This chain's CDR3 is CASSPEYGNQPQHF. As DNA, the CDR3 is TGTGCCAGCTCACCAGAGTACGGGAATCAGCCCCAGCATTTT.

This clone was detected only a few times. This sequence joins TRBV5-1 and TRBJ2-3; D might be TRBD2 (5 bases). Germline V gene lookup returns CDR1 SGHRS and CDR2 YFSETQ. The CDR3 runs to 18 residues. Between the trimmed V and J ends, which lost 2 bases and 2 bases, there was a span of 21 bases. This CDR3 reads CASSFRFGPLGDTDTQYF. DNA for the CDR3: TGCGCCAGCAGCTTCAGATTCGGTCCTCTCGGGGACACAGATACGCAGTATTTT.

This clone has only a few counts. The chain recombines TRBV7-9 with TRBJ2-7; unclear D gene. Germline V gives CDR1 SEHNR, CDR2 FQNEAQ (reference sequence). V lost 5 bases to trimming and J lost 0 bases, with 17 bases between them. The CDR3 sequence is 16 residues long. The CDR3 loop reads CASSPRRSASSYEQYF. DNA of the CDR3: TGTGCCAGCAGCCCCCGTCGCAGCGCAAGCTCCTACGAGCAGTACTTC.

This clone was found a few times. V is TRBV2 and J is TRBJ1-5; D unresolved. CDR3 length: 15 residues. Deletions cut 2 bases from V and 3 bases from J, with 11 bases between. Germline V gene sequence: CDR1 SNHLY, CDR2 FYNNEI. CDR3 residues: CASSELSQHNQPQHF. The CDR3 bases are TGTGCCAGCAGTGAATTATCACAGCACAATCAGCCCCAGCATTTT.

A remark on this clone: The identical CDR3 is also encoded by other nucleotide sequences in the sample. The V gene is TRBV7-2, the J gene TRBJ1-5, with D unclear. Germline V gene lookup returns CDR1 SGHTA and CDR2 FQGNSA. Trimming pared 1 base from V and 7 bases from J, leaving 5 bases between. The CDR3 consists of 12 residues. In DNA, the CDR3 is TGTGCCAGCAGCTTAGACTCCCAGCCCCAGCATTTT. Amino acid sequence: CASSLDSQPQHF.

This clone was picked up a small number of times. The chain joins TRBV4-3 to TRBJ2-2, with D perhaps TRBD1 (5 bases). The germline V gene encodes CDR1 LGHNA and CDR2 YSLEER. This CDR3 has 15 amino acids. The ends were cut back, 1 base at V and 2 bases at J, with 8 bases in the middle. Here the CDR3 DNA reads TGCGCCAGCAGCCAAGGGGGCAGCAACACCGGGGAGCTGTTTTTT. Residues: CASSQGGSNTGELFF.

V gene TRBV6-5 combines with J gene TRBJ2-7, with 10 bases lining up with TRBD2. Germline assignment: CDR1 MNHEY and CDR2 SVGAGI. The CDR3 is made up of 15 amino acids. The ends lost 5 bases at V and 1 base at J; junction bases unmatched: 5. CDR3 nucleotides: TGTGCCAGCAGTACCAGCGGGAGGGCTTCCTACGAGCAGTACTTC. It yields the protein CASSTSGRASYEQYF.

The sample holds a few counts of this clone. This chain links TRBV5-4 with TRBJ2-5; 13 nucleotides match TRBD2. The CDR3 spans 16 residues. Germline assignment: CDR1 SGHNT and CDR2 YYREEE (reference sequence). The J segment lost 5 bases and the V segment lost 4 bases, leaving 8 bases of the junction unmatched. The CDR3 reads CASSGGLAGVDETQYF. As DNA, the CDR3 is TGTGCCAGCAGCGGCGGACTAGCGGGGGTGGACGAGACCCAGTACTTC. Full variable domain (missing parts from reference TRBV5-4 and TRBJ2-5): ETGVTQSPTHLIKTRGQQVTLRCSSQSGHNTVSWYQQALGQGPQFIFQYYREEENGRGNFPPRFSGLQFPNYSSELNVNALELDDSALYLCASSGGLAGVDETQYFGPGTRLLVL.

V gene TRBV18 combines with J gene TRBJ2-7; D is perhaps TRBD1 (5 bases). The germline V and J ends were trimmed by 1 base and 3 bases, with 10 bases remaining between them. This CDR3 is built from 14 residues. Germline V gene sequence: CDR1 KGHSH, CDR2 LQKENI. CDR3 coding DNA: TGTGCCAGCTCACCACAGGACACCCACTACGAGCAGTACTTC. This sequence encodes CASSPQDTHYEQYF.

There are many counts of this clone. The V and J genes are TRBV9 and TRBJ2-5, with 11 bases fitting TRBD2. Trimming at V came to 4 bases and at J to 2 bases, leaving 13 bases not matched to a gene. The CDR3 has 18 residues. From germline, CDR1 is SGDLS and CDR2 YYNGEE. CDR3 coding DNA: TGTGCCAGCAGCCCCGGGACTAGCGGAGTGACCTCACAAGAGACCCAGTACTTC. Translating gives CASSPGTSGVTSQETQYF.

This chain links TRBV4-1 with TRBJ2-1, with 9 bases aligning to TRBD2. The CDR3 contains 16 residues. Germline trimming cut 2 bases from V and 5 bases from J; bases unmatched to any gene: 7. Germline-derived CDR1 and CDR2 are MGHRA and YSYEKL. For the CDR3, the DNA is TGCGCCAGCAGCCAACAGCCCGGACTAGCGAACAATGAGCAGTTCTTC. This gives the protein CASSQQPGLANNEQFF.

The table lists this clone with a few counts. This sequence joins TRBV29-1 and TRBJ1-3; no clear D gene. Trimming took 7 bases from V and 3 from J, leaving 7 bases between them. The germline gives CDR1 SQVTM, CDR2 ANQGSEA. This CDR3 is 11 amino acids long. DNA of the CDR3: TGCAGCGCTCTCGGTGGAAACACCATATATTTT. Residues: CSALGGNTIYF.

A note on this clone: Compared with germline, one end of the junction differs, possibly owing to a read error. The gene calls are TRBV7-7 and TRBJ2-5, with a weak D call TRBD2 (5 bases). The CDR3 has 16 amino acids. CDR1 and CDR2 from the germline V gene are SSHAT and FNYEAQ (reference sequence). The CDR3 DNA sequence: TGTGCTAGCAGCCCGGGCCGGGGTATTGTACAAGAGACCCAGTACTTC. This gives the protein CASSPGRGIVQETQYF.

The chain joins TRBV7-2 to TRBJ2-7, with TRBD2 matching 9 bases. There are 15 residues in the CDR3. J gave up 2 bases and V 8 bases, and 10 bases lay outside the gene matches. CDR1 is SGHTA, CDR2 FQGNSA, per germline. CDR3 coding DNA: TGTGCCAGCGCGAGGTGGGGCGGGGGGGCCTACGAGCAGTACTTC. Encoded protein: CASARWGGGAYEQYF.

The rearrangement uses TRBV7-2 and TRBJ2-7, with 8 bases that match TRBD1. Looked up from germline, CDR1 is SGHTA and CDR2 is FQGNSA. The CDR3 loop spans 16 amino acids. V gave up 3 bases and J gave up 0 bases; unmatched junction bases: 7. CDR3 nucleotide sequence: TGTGCCAGCAGCTTTAGTGGACAGGGCTCCTCCTACGAGCAGTACTTC. This translates into CASSFSGQGSSYEQYF.

This clone occurred a few times. CDR3 bases: TGCGCCAGCAGCCAAGATCGTAAAGGGGGCGGCTACACCTTC. This translates into CASSQDRKGGGYTF. J is TRBJ1-2 and V is TRBV4-3, with 7 bases fitting TRBD1. The ends lost 0 bases at V and 8 bases at J; junction bases unmatched: 6. CDR3 length: 14 amino acids. CDR1 and CDR2 (germline): LGHNA, YSLEER.

The V gene is TRBV7-2, the J gene TRBJ2-1; no clear D. Trimming pared 1 base from V and 1 base from J, leaving 8 bases between. The CDR3 has 15 residues. Germline lookup yields CDR1 SGHTA and CDR2 FQGNSA. The CDR3 sequence is CASSLEFLSYNEQFF. The CDR3 bases are TGTGCCAGCAGCTTAGAGTTTCTATCCTACAATGAGCAGTTCTTC. Filled out from reference TRBV7-2 and TRBJ2-1, the complete variable domain reads GAGVSQSPSNKVTEKGKDVELRCDPISGHTALYWYRQSLGQGLEFLIYFQGNSAPDKSGLPSDRFSAERTGGSVSTLTIQRTQQEDSAVYLCASSLEFLSYNEQFFGPGTRLTVL.